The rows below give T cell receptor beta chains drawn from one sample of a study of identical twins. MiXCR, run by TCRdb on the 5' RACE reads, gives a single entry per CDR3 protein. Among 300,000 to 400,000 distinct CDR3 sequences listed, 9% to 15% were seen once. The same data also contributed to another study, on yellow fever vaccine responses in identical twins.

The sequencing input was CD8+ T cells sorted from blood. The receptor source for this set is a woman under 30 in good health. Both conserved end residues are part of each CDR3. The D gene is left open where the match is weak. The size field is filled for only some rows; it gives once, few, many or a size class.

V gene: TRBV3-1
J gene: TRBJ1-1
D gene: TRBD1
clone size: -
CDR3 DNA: TGTGCCAGCAGCCAAGATTCGACAGGGAGTACTGAAGCTTTCTTT
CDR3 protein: CASSQDSTGSTEAFF

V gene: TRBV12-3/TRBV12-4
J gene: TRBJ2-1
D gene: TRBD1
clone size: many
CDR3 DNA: TGTGCCAGCAGGACCCGGGACAGTTACAATGAGCAGTTCTTC
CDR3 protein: CASRTRDSYNEQFF

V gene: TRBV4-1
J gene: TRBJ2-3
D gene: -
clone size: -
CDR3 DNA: TGCGCCAGCAGTAGAAACGGGGATACGCAGTATTTT
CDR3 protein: CASSRNGDTQYF

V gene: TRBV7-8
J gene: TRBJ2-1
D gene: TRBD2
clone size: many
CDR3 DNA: TGTGCCAGCAGCCCAAGGACTAGCGGGGCTACTTACAATGAGCAGTTCTTC
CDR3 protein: CASSPRTSGATYNEQFF

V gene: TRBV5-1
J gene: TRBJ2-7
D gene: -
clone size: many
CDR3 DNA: TGCGCCAGCAGCTACGGACACCCTTACGAGCAGTACTTC
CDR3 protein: CASSYGHPYEQYF

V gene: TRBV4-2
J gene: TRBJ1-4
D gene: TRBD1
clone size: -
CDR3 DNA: TGTGCCAGCAGCCAAGATTACCAGGGGGCTACTAATGAAAAACTGTTTTTT
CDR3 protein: CASSQDYQGATNEKLFF

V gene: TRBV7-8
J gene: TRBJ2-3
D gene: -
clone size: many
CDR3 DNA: TGTGCCAGCAGCTTACTCGGTGGGGCGGATACGCAGTATTTT
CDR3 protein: CASSLLGGADTQYF

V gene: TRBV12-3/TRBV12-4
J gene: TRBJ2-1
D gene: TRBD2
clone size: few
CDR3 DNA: TGTGCCAGCACCATCAGCGGGAGCTCCTACAATGAGCAGTTCTTC
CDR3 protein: CASTISGSSYNEQFF

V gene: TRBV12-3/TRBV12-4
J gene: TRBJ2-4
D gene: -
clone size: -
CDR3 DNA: TGTGCCAGCAGTTTTGGGTGGGGGCGGGGAAACATTCAGTACTTC
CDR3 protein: CASSFGWGRGNIQYF

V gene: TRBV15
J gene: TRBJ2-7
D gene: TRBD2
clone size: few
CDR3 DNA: TGTGCCACCAGTGAGACTAGCGGGAGGGCCTACGAGCAGTACTTC
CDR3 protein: CATSETSGRAYEQYF

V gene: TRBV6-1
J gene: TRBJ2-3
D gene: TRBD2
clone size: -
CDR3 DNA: TGTGCCAGCAGTGAGTGGGGGGGGGGTAGCACAGATACGCAGTATTTT
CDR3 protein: CASSEWGGGSTDTQYF

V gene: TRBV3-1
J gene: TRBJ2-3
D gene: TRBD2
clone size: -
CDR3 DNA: TGTGCCAGCAGCCACCTAGCGGGGGGGGCAGAGACGCAGTATTTT
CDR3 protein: CASSHLAGGAETQYF

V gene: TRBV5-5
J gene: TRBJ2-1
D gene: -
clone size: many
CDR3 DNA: TGTGCCAGCAGCTTATTGGGGACCGTCTCCTACAATGAGCAGTTCTTC
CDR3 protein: CASSLLGTVSYNEQFF

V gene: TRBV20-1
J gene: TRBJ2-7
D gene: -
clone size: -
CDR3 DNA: TGCAGTGTTCCATCGACAGGACGCTACGAGCAGTACTTC
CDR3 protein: CSVPSTGRYEQYF

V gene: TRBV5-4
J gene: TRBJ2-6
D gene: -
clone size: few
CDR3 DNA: TGTGCCAGCAGCTTGTCGCGAAATTACGGTGGGGCCAACGTCCTGACTTTC
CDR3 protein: CASSLSRNYGGANVLTF

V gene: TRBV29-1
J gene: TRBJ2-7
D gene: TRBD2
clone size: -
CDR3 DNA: TGCAGCGTTGAATCGGATAGCGGGAGCACCTACGAGCAGTACTTC
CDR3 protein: CSVESDSGSTYEQYF

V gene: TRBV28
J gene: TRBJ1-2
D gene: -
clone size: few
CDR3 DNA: TGTGCCACCATCTACGGACCTGGGGGCTACACCTTC
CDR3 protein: CATIYGPGGYTF

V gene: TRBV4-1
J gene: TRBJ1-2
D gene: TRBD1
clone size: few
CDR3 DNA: TGCGCCAGCAGCCCAGCCACAGGGGACATAAACTATGGCTACACCTTC
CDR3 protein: CASSPATGDINYGYTF

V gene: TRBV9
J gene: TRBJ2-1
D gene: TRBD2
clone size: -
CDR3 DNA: TGTGCCAGCAGCGTATGGAGTGCGGAAGCGGGAGTAAATGAGCAGTTCTTC
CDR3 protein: CASSVWSAEAGVNEQFF

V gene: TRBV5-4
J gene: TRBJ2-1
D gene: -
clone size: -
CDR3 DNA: TGTGCCAGCAGCTCAATTGGAAGGGCTAATGAGCAGTTCTTC
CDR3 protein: CASSSIGRANEQFF

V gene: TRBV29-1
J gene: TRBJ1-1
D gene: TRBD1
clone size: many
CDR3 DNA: TGCAGCGTTGCGCCGGGGACAGGGGTGACTGAAGCTTTCTTT
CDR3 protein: CSVAPGTGVTEAFF

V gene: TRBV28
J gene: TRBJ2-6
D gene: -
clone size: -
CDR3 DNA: TGTGCCAGCAGGGGGGGATCCCCATCCCTCACTCCTGGGGCCAACGTCCTGACTTTC
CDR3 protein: CASRGGSPSLTPGANVLTF

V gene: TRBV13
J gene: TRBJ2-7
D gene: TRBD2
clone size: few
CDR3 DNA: TGTGCCAGCAGCGAGGGACTAGCGGGAAATTTCTACGAGCAGTACTTC
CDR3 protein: CASSEGLAGNFYEQYF

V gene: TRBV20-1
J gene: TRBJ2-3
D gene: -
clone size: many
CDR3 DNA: TGCAGTGCTAGAGAACTAGGGGGAGATACGCAGTATTTT
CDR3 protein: CSARELGGDTQYF

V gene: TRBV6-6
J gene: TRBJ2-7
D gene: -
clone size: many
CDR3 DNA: TGTGCCAGCAGTTACGGGGGGACCTACGAGCAGTACTTC
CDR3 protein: CASSYGGTYEQYF

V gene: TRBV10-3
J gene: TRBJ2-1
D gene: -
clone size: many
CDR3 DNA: TGTGCCATCAGCAGAGGGCCTGAGAGCGATGAGCAGTTCTTC
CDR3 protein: CAISRGPESDEQFF

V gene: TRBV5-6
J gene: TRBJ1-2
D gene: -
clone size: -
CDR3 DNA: TGTGCCAGCAGCTTGGAACCGCTTAACTATGGCTACACCTTC
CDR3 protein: CASSLEPLNYGYTF

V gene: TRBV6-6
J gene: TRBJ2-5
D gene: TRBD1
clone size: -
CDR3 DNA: TGTGCCAGCAGTGCAGACAGGGAAGGGACCCAGTACTTC
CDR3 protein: CASSADREGTQYF

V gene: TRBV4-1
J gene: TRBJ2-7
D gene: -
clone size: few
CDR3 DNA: TGCGCCAGCAGCGACCACACCGAGGTTATGGAGCAGTACTTC
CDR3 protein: CASSDHTEVMEQYF

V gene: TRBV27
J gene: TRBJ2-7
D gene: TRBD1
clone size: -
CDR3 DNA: TGTGCCAGCAGTCCGGGAAACAGGGGGGACGAGCAGTACTTC
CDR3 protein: CASSPGNRGDEQYF

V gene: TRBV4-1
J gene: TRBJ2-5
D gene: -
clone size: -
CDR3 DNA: TGCGCCAGCAGCCAAACAGGCGGAGCGAAGACCCAGTACTTC
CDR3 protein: CASSQTGGAKTQYF

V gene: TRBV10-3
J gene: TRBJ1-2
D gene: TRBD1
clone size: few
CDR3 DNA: TGTGCCATCAGTGACCGGGGACAGACTAGCTATGGCTACACCTTC
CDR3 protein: CAISDRGQTSYGYTF

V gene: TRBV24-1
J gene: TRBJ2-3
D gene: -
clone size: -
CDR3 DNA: TGTGCCACCAGTGATATGACAGCTCCTAGCACAGATACGCAGTATTTT
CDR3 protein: CATSDMTAPSTDTQYF

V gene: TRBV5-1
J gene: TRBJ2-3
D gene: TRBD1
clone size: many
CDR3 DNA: TGCGCCAGCAGCCCGGGGACAGGGGAGAGAACAGATACGCAGTATTTT
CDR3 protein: CASSPGTGERTDTQYF

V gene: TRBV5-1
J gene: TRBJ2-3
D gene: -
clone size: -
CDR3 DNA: TGCGCCAGCACACAGGTCGCAGATACGCAGTATTTT
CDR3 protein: CASTQVADTQYF

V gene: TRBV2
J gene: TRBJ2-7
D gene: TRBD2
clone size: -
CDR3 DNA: TGTGCCAGCACTCACTGGGACTACCACTACGAGCAGTACTTC
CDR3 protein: CASTHWDYHYEQYF

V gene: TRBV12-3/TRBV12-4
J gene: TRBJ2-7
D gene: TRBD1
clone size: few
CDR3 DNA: TGTGCCAGCAGTGATCCGGGACAGACACTTTGGGAGCAGTACTTC
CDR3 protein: CASSDPGQTLWEQYF

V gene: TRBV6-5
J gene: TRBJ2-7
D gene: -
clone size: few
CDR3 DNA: TGTGCCAGCAGTCAGGCGGGACCAGGCTACGAGCAGTACTTC
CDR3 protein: CASSQAGPGYEQYF

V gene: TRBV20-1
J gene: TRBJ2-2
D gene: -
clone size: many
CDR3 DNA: TGCAGTGCGAGACCGGGAATAGGGGCCGGGGAGCTGTTTTTT
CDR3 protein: CSARPGIGAGELFF

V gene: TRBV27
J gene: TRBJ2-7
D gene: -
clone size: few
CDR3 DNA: TGTGCCAGCAGTCCCAGGCTAAATCGCGAGCAGTACTTC
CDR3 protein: CASSPRLNREQYF

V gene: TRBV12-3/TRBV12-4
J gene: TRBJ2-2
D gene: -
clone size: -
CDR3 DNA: TGTGCCAGCAGAGGCCTGAACACCGGGGAGCTGTTTTTT
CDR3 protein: CASRGLNTGELFF

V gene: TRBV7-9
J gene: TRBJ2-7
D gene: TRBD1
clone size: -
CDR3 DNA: TGTGCCAGCAGTACGGGACAGGGCTACGAGCAGTACTTC
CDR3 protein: CASSTGQGYEQYF

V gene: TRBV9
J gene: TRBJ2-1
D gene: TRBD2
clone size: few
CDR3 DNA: TGTGCCAGCAGCGCCCTCGGGGGGGCGGTGTACAATGAGCAGTTCTTC
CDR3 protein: CASSALGGAVYNEQFF

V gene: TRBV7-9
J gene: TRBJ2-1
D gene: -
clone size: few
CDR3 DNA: TGTGCCAGCAGCTCCCCAACTACATACAATGAGCAGTTCTTC
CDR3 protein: CASSSPTTYNEQFF

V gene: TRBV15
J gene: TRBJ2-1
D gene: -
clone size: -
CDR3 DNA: TGTGCCACCAGCAGAGATAAGGCGGGGATCCCGTTCTTC
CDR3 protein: CATSRDKAGIPFF

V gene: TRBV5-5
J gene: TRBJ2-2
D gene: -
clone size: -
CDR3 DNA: TGTGCCAGCAGCTTCAGAGAAGTGAACACCGGGGAGCTGTTTTTT
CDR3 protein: CASSFREVNTGELFF

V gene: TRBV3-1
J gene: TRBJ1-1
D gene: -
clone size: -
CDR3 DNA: TGTGCCAGCAGCCAAGTAGCCGGCGGCACTGAAGCTTTCTTT
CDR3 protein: CASSQVAGGTEAFF

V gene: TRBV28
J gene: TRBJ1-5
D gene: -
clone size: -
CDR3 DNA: TGTGCCAGCAGTCCTGGACAGCGAGAAAATCAGCCCCAGCATTTT
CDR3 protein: CASSPGQRENQPQHF

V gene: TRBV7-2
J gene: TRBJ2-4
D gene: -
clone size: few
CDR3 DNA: TGTGCCAGCAGCTTAGTAACCGGGCCCCTGGGGAACATTCAGTACTTC
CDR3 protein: CASSLVTGPLGNIQYF

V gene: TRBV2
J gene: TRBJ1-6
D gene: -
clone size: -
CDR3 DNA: TGTGCCAGCAGTACAGAGGATAATTCACCCCTCCACTTT
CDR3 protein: CASSTEDNSPLHF

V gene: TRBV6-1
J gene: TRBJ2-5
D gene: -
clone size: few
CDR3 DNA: TGTGCCAGCAGCCTTAACTCCGGGGCGCGGGGAGAGACCCAGTACTTC
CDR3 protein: CASSLNSGARGETQYF

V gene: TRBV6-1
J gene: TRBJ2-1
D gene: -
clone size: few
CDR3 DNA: TGTGCCAGCAGTGAAGCCATAGTAGGCGGGCAGAGCTCCTACAATGAGCAGTTCTTC
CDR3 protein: CASSEAIVGGQSSYNEQFF

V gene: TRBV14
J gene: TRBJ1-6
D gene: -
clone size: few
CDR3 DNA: TGTGCCAGCAGCCAAGATTGGTGGGGACCCAAGTCACCCCTCCACTTT
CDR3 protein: CASSQDWWGPKSPLHF

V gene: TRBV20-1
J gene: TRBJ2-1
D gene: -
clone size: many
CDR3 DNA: TGCAGTGCTAGTGCCGGGGGCTCGGAATGGGATGAGCAGTTCTTC
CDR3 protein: CSASAGGSEWDEQFF

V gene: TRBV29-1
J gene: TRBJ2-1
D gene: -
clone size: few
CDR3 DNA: TGCAGCGTAGAGGGGGGGGAGAACAATGAGCAGTTCTTC
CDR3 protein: CSVEGGENNEQFF

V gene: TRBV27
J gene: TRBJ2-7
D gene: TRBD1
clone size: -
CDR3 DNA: TGTGCCAGCAGTTACAGGGGGGTATCCTACGAGCAGTACTTC
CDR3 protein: CASSYRGVSYEQYF

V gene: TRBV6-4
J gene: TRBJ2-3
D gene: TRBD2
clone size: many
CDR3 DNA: TGTGCCAGCAGCCCTCTAGCGGGAGTAGGGGATACGCAGTATTTT
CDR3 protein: CASSPLAGVGDTQYF

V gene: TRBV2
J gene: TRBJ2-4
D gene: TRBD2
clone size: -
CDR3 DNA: TGTGCCAGCACCAACCGGGAGGCTAGCGGGGGCAAAAACATTCAGTACTTC
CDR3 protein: CASTNREASGGKNIQYF

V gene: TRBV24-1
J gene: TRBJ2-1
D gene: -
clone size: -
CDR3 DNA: TGTGCCACCAGTGTTGGCAATGAGCAGTTCTTC
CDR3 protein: CATSVGNEQFF

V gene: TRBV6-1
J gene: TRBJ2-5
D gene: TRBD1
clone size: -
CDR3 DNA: TGTGCCAGCAGTCCCCCTGAGGGGCGACAGGGAGCGGAGACCCAGTACTTC
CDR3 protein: CASSPPEGRQGAETQYF